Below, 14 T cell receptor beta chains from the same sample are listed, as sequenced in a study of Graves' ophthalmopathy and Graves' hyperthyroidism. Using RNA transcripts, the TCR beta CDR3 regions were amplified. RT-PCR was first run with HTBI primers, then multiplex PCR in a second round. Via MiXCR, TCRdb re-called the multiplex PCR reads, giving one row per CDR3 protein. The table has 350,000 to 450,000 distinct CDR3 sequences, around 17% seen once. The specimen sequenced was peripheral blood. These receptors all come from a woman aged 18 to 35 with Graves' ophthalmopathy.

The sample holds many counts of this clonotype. CDR3 residues: CASSPPPGGHEQYF. The CDR3 nucleotides read TGTGCCAGCAGCCCACCTCCCGGGGGCCACGAGCAGTACTTC. V usage is TRBV7-2 and J usage is TRBJ2-7; D is tentatively TRBD1 or TRBD2 (6 bases each). The germline V gene encodes CDR1 SGHTA and CDR2 FQGNSA. The CDR3 contains 14 residues. V lost 5 bases to trimming and J lost 5 bases, with 16 bases between them.

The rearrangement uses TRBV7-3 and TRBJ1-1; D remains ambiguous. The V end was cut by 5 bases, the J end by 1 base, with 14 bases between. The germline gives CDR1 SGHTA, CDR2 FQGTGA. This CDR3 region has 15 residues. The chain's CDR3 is CASSPRGDPNTEAFF. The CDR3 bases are TGTGCCAGCAGCCCGCGTGGGGATCCGAACACTGAAGCTTTCTTT.

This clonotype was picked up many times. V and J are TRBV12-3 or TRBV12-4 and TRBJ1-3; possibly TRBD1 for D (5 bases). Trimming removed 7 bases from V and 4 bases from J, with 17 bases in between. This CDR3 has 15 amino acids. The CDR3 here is CASTRPRVSGNTIYF. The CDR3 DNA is TGTGCCAGCACCCGACCCAGGGTATCCGGAAACACCATATATTTT.

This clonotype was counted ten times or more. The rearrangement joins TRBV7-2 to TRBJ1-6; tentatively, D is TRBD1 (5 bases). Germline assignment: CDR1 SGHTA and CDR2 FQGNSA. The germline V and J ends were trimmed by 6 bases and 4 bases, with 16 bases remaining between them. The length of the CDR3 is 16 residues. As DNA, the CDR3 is TGTGCCAGCAGTCGTCCGTCAGGGATATATAATTCACCCCTCCACTTT. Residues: CASSRPSGIYNSPLHF.

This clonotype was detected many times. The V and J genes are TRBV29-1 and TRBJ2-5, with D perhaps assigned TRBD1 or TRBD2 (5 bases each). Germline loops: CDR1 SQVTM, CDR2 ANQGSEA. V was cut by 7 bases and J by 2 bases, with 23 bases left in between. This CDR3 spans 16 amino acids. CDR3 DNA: TGCAGCGGGGGCTCTAGGCGGGTTACCAGGCAAGAGACCCAGTACTTC. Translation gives CSGGSRRVTRQETQYF.

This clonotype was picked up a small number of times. DNA of the CDR3: TGTGCCAGCAGCTTCGCAGGGGGAGGGGGCACTGAAGCTTTCTTT. Residues: CASSFAGGGGTEAFF. The chain couples TRBV5-4 to TRBJ1-1; TRBD1 agrees at 7 bases. This CDR3 is built from 15 residues. Germline CDR1 reads SGHNT; CDR2 reads YYREEE (reference sequence). With V trimmed by 2 bases and J by 4 bases, 8 bases remained unmatched.

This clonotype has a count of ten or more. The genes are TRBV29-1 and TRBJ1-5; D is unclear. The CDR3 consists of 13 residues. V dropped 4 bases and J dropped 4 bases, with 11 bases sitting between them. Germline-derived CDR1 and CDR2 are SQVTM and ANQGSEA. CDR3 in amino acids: CSVGSGLNQPQHF. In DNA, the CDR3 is TGCAGCGTTGGTTCAGGCCTAAATCAGCCCCAGCATTTT.

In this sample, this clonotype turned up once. CDR3 region: CATSSLGTRANQYF. The CDR3 DNA sequence: TGTGCCACCAGCAGCCTCGGGACTAGAGCGAATCAGTACTTC. The chain is built from TRBV15 and TRBJ2-7; 8 bases match TRBD2. Trimming removed 3 bases from V and 10 bases from J; junction bases left unmatched: 11. Germline CDR1 and CDR2: LNHNV and YYDKDF (reference sequence). CDR3 length: 14 amino acids.

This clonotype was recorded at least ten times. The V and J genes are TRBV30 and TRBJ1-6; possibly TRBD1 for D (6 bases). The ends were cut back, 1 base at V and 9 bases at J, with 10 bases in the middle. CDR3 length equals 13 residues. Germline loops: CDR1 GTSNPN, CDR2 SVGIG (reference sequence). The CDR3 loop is CAWSAQGGSPLHF. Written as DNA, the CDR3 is TGTGCCTGGAGTGCACAGGGTGGTTCACCCCTCCACTTT.

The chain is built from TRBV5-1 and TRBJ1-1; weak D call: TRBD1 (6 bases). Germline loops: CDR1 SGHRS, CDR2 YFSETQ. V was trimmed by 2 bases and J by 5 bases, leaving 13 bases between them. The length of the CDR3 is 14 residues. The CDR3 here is CASSLNRAGTEAFF. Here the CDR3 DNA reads TGCGCCAGCAGCTTAAACAGGGCGGGGACTGAAGCTTTCTTT.

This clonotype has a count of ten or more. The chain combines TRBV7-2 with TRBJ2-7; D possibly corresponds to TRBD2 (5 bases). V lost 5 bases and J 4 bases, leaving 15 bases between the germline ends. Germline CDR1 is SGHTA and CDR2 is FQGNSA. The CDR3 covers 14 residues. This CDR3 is CASSVSGFHYEQYF. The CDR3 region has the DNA TGTGCCAGCAGCGTCTCGGGATTCCATTACGAGCAGTACTTC.

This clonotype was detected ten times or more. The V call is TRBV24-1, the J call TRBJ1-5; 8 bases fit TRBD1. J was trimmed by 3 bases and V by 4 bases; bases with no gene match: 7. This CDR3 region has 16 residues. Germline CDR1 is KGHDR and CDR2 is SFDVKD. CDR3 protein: CATSDTGQGFNQPQHF. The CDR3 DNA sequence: TGTGCCACCAGTGACACAGGACAGGGTTTCAATCAGCCCCAGCATTTT.

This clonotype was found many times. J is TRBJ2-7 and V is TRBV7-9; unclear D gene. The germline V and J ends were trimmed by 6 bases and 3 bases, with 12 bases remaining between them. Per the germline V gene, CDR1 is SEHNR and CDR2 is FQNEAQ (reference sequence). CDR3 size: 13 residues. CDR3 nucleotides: TGTGCCAGCAGTCCCGACTTCAACTACGAGCAGTACTTC. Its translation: CASSPDFNYEQYF.

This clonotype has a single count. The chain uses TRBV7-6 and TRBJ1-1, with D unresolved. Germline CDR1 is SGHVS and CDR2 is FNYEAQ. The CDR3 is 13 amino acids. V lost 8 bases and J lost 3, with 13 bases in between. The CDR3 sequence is CASQTGRDTEAFF. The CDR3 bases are TGTGCCAGCCAAACGGGGAGGGACACTGAAGCTTTCTTT.